The sequence of this T cell receptor beta chain was determined in a study of blood T cell repertoires in COVID-19. The repertoire was sequenced with immunoSEQ multiplex PCR; TCRdb's copy has only in-frame clones and lacks some. The sample lists tens of thousands of clones; 82% were seen once. This clone was counted between two and nine times. The TCR sequence derives from a woman older than 75 with acute or convalescent COVID-19. The sequenced sample consisted of peripheral blood.

CDR3 loop: CASSLVASGGYNEQFF. In DNA form, the CDR3 reads TGCGCCAGCAGCTTGGTGGCTAGCGGGGGGTACAATGAGCAGTTCTTC. This chain connects TRBV5-1 to TRBJ2-1; the match to TRBD2 covers 11 bases. Germline values: CDR1 SGHRS, CDR2 YFSETQ. Unmatched junction bases numbered 3, after V lost 0 bases and J lost 4 bases. This CDR3 contains 16 residues.